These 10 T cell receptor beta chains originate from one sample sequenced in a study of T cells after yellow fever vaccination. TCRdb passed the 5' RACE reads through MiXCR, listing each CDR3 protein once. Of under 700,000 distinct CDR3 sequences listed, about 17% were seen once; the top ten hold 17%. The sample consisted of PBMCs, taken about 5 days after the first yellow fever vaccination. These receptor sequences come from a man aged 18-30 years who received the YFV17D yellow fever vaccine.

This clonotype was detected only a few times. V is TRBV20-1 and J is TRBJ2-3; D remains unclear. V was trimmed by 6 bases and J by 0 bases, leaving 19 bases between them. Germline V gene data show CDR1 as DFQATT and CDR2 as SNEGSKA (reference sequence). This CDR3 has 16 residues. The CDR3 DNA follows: TGCAGTGCCCCCCTACTTCTCTCGAGGAGCACAGATACGCAGTATTTT. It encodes CSAPLLLSRSTDTQYF.

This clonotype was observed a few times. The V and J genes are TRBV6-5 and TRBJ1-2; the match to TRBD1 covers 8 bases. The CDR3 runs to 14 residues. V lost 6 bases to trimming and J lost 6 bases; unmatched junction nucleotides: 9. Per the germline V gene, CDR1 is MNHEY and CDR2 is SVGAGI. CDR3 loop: CASSLGNRGDGYTF. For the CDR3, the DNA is TGTGCCAGCAGCCTAGGGAACAGGGGGGATGGCTACACCTTC.

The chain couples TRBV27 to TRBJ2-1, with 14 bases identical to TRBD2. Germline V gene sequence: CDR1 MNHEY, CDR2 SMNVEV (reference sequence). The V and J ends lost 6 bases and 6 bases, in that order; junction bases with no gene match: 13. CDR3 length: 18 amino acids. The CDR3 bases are TGTGCCAGCAGAATCGGGACTAGCGGGGGACCGGAGGGCAATGAGCAGTTCTTC. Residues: CASRIGTSGGPEGNEQFF.

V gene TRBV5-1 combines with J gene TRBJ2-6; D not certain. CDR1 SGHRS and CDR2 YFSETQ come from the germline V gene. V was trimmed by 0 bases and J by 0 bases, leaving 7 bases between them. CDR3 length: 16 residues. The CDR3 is CASSLGPSSGANVLTF. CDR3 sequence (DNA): TGCGCCAGCAGCTTGGGCCCGAGCTCTGGGGCCAACGTCCTGACTTTC. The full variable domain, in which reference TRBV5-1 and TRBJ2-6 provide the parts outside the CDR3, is KAGVTQTPRYLIKTRGQQVTLSCSPISGHRSVSWYQQTPGQGLQFLFEYFSETQRNKGNFPGRFSGRQFSNSRSEMNVSTLELGDSALYLCASSLGPSSGANVLTFGAGSRLTVL.

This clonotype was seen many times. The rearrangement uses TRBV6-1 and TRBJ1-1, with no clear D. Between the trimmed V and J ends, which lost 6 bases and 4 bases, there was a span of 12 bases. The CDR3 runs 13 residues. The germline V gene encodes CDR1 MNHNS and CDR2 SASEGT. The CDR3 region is CASRGPGGTEAFF. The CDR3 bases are TGTGCCAGCAGAGGACCGGGTGGCACTGAAGCTTTCTTT.

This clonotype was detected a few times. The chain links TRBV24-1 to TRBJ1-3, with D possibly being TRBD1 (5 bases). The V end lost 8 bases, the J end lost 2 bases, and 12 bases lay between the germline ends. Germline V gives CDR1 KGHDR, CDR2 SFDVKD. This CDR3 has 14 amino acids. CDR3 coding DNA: TGTGCCACCATGACAGATCCTCCTGGAAACACCATATATTTT. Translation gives CATMTDPPGNTIYF.

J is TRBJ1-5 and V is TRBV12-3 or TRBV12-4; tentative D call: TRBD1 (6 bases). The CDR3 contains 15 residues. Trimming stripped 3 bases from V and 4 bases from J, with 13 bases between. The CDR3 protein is CASSLEDRPNQPQHF. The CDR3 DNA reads TGTGCCAGCAGTTTGGAGGACAGACCAAATCAGCCCCAGCATTTT.

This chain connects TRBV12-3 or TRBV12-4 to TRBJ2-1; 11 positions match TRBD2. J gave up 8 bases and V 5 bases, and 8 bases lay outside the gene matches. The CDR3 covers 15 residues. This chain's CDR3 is CASSAPSGGRYEQFF. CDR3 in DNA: TGTGCCAGCAGTGCCCCTAGCGGGGGGAGATATGAGCAGTTCTTC.

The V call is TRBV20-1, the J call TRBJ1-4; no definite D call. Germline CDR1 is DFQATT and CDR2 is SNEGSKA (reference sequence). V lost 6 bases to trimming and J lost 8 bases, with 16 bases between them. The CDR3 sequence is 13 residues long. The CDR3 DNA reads TGCAGTGCCGCGACTCTCGACGGGGAAAAACTGTTTTTT. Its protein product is CSAATLDGEKLFF.

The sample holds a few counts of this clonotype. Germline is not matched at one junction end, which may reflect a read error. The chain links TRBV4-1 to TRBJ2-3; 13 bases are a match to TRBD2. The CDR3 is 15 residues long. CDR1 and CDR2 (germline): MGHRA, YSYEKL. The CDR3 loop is CASSPSGTSGERVDF. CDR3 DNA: TGCGCCAGCAGCCCGTCCGGGACTAGCGGGGAACGGGTGGATTTT.